The T cell receptor (beta chain) under discussion was sequenced for a study of technical replicates of blood from several donors. Data came from immunoSEQ multiplex PCR; TCRdb stores just in-frame clones and leaves some out. The table records 85,000 to 100,000 clones, approximately 95% of them present only once. The CDR3 runs 14 residues. Germline CDR1 reads KGHSH; CDR2 reads LQKENI. The V segment lost 3 bases and the J segment 3 bases; nucleotides outside the gene matches: 4. This sequence was found in a human donor in good health. The chain couples TRBV18 to TRBJ1-1; 7 nucleotides line up with TRBD1. The material sequenced was T cells isolated from PBMCs. CDR3 in DNA: TGTGCCAGCTCACCGCCGGGACAGTACACTGAAGCTTTCTTT. As protein: CASSPPGQYTEAFF. Drawing the rest from reference TRBV18 and TRBJ1-1, the complete variable domain is NAGVMQNPRHLVRRRGQEARLRCSPMKGHSHVYWYRQLPEEGLKFMVYLQKENIIDESGMPKERFSAEFPKEGPSILRIQQVVRGDSAAYFCASSPPGQYTEAFFGQGTRLTVV.